This is a list of T cell receptor beta chains from one sample in a study of siplizumab effects on memory and regulatory T cells. Produced via immunoSEQ multiplex PCR; TCRdb's table is partial and in-frame only. The top ten hold 0.55% to 0.95% of the sample, which has 85,000 to 130,000 clones, 92% seen once. The source material was Tregs sorted from blood. The receptors shown here come from a human donor in good health. Each CDR3 is given without its conserved first and last residue. D genes are given only for firm matches. Not every row has a clone size; where given, it reads once, few, many or a size class.

TRBV19,NA,NA,TRBJ1-1,11,ASSMRMNTEAF
TRBV18,TRBD2,NA,TRBJ2-1,14,ASSPISLAGTNEQF
TRBV5-1,TRBD2,NA,TRBJ2-1,14,ASSLGREGPLNEQF
TRBV5-1,NA,once,TRBJ2-3,14,ASSLGVSSFTDTQY
TRBV27,NA,NA,TRBJ1-3,12,ASSLAKGVDAIY
TRBV7-9,TRBD1,NA,TRBJ1-5,14,ASSRTGGVWNQPQH
TRBV12-5,NA,NA,TRBJ2-7,11,APFGPISYEQY
TRBV28,NA,NA,TRBJ2-7,12,ASRRRDMSYEQY
TRBV15,NA,NA,TRBJ1-1,16,ATSRGSIFLGRGTEAF
TRBV5-1,TRBD2,NA,TRBJ2-3,15,ASSPLGLAGASDTQY
TRBV18,TRBD2,NA,TRBJ2-5,15,ASSPPWPSGSEETQY
TRBV27,NA,NA,TRBJ2-3,14,ASSLHSGGVTDTQY
TRBV29-1,TRBD2,NA,TRBJ2-1,13,SVAGKSGRVGEQF
TRBV6-1,NA,NA,TRBJ1-1,12,ASSSTGLATEAF
TRBV19,TRBD2,NA,TRBJ2-3,14,ASGISGRENTDTQY
TRBV9,NA,NA,TRBJ2-5,12,ASSVGLEQETQY
TRBV29-1,TRBD2,NA,TRBJ2-1,11,SVGGLGVHEQF
TRBV10-3,TRBD2,NA,TRBJ2-1,14,AISAAGTRPYNEQF
TRBV28,TRBD2,once,TRBJ2-3,16,ASSRRWDSGISTDTQY
TRBV10-3,NA,NA,TRBJ1-1,11,APGQGQNTEAF
TRBV2,NA,NA,TRBJ2-5,13,ASRLHRRIQETQY
TRBV7-2,NA,NA,TRBJ2-3,12,ASSLAGHTDTQY
TRBV13,NA,NA,TRBJ2-7,10,ASSQWSYEQY
TRBV7-3,TRBD2,NA,TRBJ2-1,14,ASSRWTSGAYNEQF
TRBV5-1,TRBD2,once,TRBJ2-7,12,ASSLGLAGGEQY